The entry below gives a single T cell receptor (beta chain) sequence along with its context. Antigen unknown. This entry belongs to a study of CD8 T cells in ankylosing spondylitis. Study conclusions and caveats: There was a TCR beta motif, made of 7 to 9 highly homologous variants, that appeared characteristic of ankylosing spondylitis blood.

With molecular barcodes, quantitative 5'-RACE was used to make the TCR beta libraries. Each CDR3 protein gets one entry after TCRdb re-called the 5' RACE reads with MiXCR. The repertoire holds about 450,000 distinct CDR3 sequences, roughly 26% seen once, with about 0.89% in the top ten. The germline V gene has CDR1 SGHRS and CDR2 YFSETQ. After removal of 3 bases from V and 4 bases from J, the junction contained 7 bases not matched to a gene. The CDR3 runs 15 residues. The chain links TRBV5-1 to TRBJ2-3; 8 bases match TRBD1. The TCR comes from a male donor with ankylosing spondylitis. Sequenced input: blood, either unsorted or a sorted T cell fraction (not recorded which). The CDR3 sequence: CASSSWTGLADTQYF. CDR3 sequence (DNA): TGCGCCAGCAGCTCCTGGACAGGGTTGGCAGATACGCAGTATTTT.